These 17 T cell receptor beta chains came from one sample sequenced in a study of OX40 agonist ivuxolimab in advanced cancers. Assay: immunoSEQ multiplex PCR; the TCRdb copy retains only in-frame clones and omits some. The table includes tens of thousands of clones, 65% to 85% detected once. The sample consisted of CD4+ or CD8+ T cells sorted from blood, taken in a trial of the OX40 agonist ivuxolimab. These receptors came from an adult with an advanced solid tumor such as melanoma, head and neck, liver or kidney cancer.

This clone appeared many times. The chain joins TRBV5-8 to TRBJ1-2; unclear D gene. Germline V gene sequence: CDR1 SGHTS, CDR2 YDEGEE. The V gene lost 0 bases and the J gene lost 5 bases, with 11 bases spanning the gap. This CDR3 spans 14 amino acids. CDR3 residues: CASSLEPGVYGYTF. The CDR3 DNA reads TGTGCCAGCAGCTTGGAGCCGGGAGTTTATGGCTACACCTTC.

The chain combines TRBV7-2 with TRBJ1-1; a weak D match, TRBD1 (5 bases). Germline V gene sequence: CDR1 SGHTA, CDR2 FQGNSA. The CDR3 runs 15 residues. Trimming took 2 bases from V and 5 from J, leaving 15 bases between them. DNA of the CDR3: TGTGCCAGCAGCTTATTAAATCCGGGGGAGACTGAAGCTTTCTTT. This translates into CASSLLNPGETEAFF.

This clone has just a few counts. V is TRBV10-1 and J is TRBJ2-2; maybe TRBD1 (6 bases). The CDR3 is 15 amino acids. Germline V gene data show CDR1 as WNHNN and CDR2 as SYGVQD (reference sequence). The V end lost 2 bases, the J end lost 0 bases, and 7 bases lay between the germline ends. CDR3 sequence reads: CASSEGTSNTGELFF. DNA of the CDR3: TGCGCCAGCAGTGAGGGGACATCGAACACCGGGGAGCTGTTTTTT.

This chain's CDR3 is CASSLGGGASLSGNTIYF. CDR3 sequence (DNA): TGTGCCAGCAGCTTAGGTGGAGGCGCAAGTCTCTCTGGAAACACCATATATTTT. The chain employs TRBV7-9 and TRBJ1-3, with D unclear. Germline CDR1 SEHNR, CDR2 FQNEAQ (reference sequence). The germline V and J ends were trimmed by 1 base and 0 bases, with 16 bases remaining between them. The CDR3 loop spans 18 amino acids.

The chain is built from TRBV29-1 and TRBJ1-1; D may be TRBD1 (6 bases). Germline CDR1 is SQVTM and CDR2 is ANQGSEA. Trimming took off 4 bases at V and 1 base at J, with 13 bases between the two ends. The CDR3 spans 14 residues. This chain's CDR3 is CSVANLRGNTEAFF. In nucleotides, the CDR3 is TGCAGCGTTGCTAACCTCAGGGGGAACACTGAAGCTTTCTTT.

The chain combines TRBV11-3 with TRBJ2-4; 9 bases fit TRBD1. After removal of 5 bases from V and 4 bases from J, the junction contained 9 bases not matched to a gene. CDR1 and CDR2 (germline): SGHNT, YENEEA. The CDR3 covers 16 residues. The CDR3 region has the DNA TGTGCCAGCAGCCTACCAGGACAGGGGATTAAAAACATTCAGTACTTC. As protein: CASSLPGQGIKNIQYF.

The genes are TRBV6-5 and TRBJ2-7, with TRBD2 matching 9 bases. Germline assignment: CDR1 MNHEY and CDR2 SVGAGI. J was trimmed by 4 bases and V by 3 bases; bases with no gene match: 4. This CDR3 comprises 14 residues. The CDR3 coding sequence is TGTGCCAGCAGTTATAGCGGGAGAGGGTACGAGCAGTACTTC. This translates into CASSYSGRGYEQYF.

This chain joins TRBV2 and TRBJ1-5, with D possibly TRBD1 on 5 matching bases. The germline V gene encodes CDR1 SNHLY and CDR2 FYNNEI. The CDR3 length is 15 residues. Between the trimmed V and J ends, which lost 7 bases and 6 bases, there was a span of 19 bases. CDR3 DNA: TGTGCCAGCACTTTGACAGTTAAAGGAAGTCAGCCCCAGCATTTT. Translation: CASTLTVKGSQPQHF.

The CDR3 coding sequence is TGTGCCAGCAGCTCCCGTAGGGGCTTGGCGGGAGGGCTCCAAGAGACCCAGTACTTC. Translating it yields CASSSRRGLAGGLQETQYF. The chain recombines TRBV7-2 with TRBJ2-5, with TRBD2 matching over 9 bases. CDR3 length: 19 amino acids. Per germline, CDR1 SGHTA and CDR2 FQGNSA. With 4 bases clipped from V and 1 base from J, the junction kept 16 bases outside the gene matches.

The chain employs TRBV7-9 and TRBJ2-7; maybe TRBD2 (6 bases). The CDR3 spans 15 residues. V was pared by 4 bases and J by 4 bases, with 17 bases between. The germline gives CDR1 SEHNR, CDR2 FQNEAQ (reference sequence). The chain's CDR3 is CASSSQGGAAYEQYF. CDR3 nucleotides: TGTGCCAGCAGCTCCCAGGGCGGGGCAGCATACGAGCAGTACTTC.

This clone was picked up one time. This chain connects TRBV19 to TRBJ1-3; D is perhaps TRBD1 (6 bases). Germline CDR1 is LNHDA and CDR2 is SQIVND (reference sequence). Trimming removed 7 bases at V and 2 bases at J, with 12 bases between. The CDR3 covers 14 residues. The DNA of the CDR3 is TGTGCCAGTACCTCAGGGGACGCTGGAAACACCATATATTTT. As protein: CASTSGDAGNTIYF.

This clone was seen just once. The rearrangement joins TRBV6-6 to TRBJ2-7; weak D call: TRBD2 (6 bases). The CDR3 covers 14 residues. The V end lost 8 bases, the J end lost 0 bases, and 14 bases lay between the germline ends. Per germline, CDR1 MNHNY and CDR2 SVGAGI (reference sequence). In nucleotides, the CDR3 is TGTGCCAGCCGAGCGGGCGCTAGCTCCTACGAGCAGTACTTC. Its translation is CASRAGASSYEQYF.

The CDR3 sequence: CASSERGYTAQETQYF. CDR3 nucleotide sequence: TGTGCCAGCAGTGAAAGGGGCTATACCGCACAAGAGACCCAGTACTTC. J is TRBJ2-5 and V is TRBV6-1; the D gene is possibly TRBD1 (5 bases). Trimming shortened V by 2 bases and J by 2 bases, and 15 bases separated the two germline ends. This CDR3 contains 16 residues. Germline V gives CDR1 MNHNS, CDR2 SASEGT.

This chain connects TRBV18 to TRBJ1-1; D not resolved. The CDR3 is made up of 13 amino acids. Trimming took 5 bases from V and 6 from J, leaving 13 bases between them. Germline-derived CDR1 and CDR2 are KGHSH and LQKENI. The CDR3 region is CASSNDELAEAFF. Here the CDR3 DNA reads TGTGCCAGCTCAAACGACGAGTTGGCTGAAGCTTTCTTT.

This clone occurred a few times. The chain couples TRBV2 to TRBJ1-2; D not resolved. Germline V gene sequence: CDR1 SNHLY, CDR2 FYNNEI. Trimming cost V 3 bases and J 2 bases, with 10 bases left between them. The CDR3 runs to 14 residues. CDR3 nucleotides: TGTGCCAGCAGTGAGGACGGTACAAACTATGGCTACACCTTC. Translation: CASSEDGTNYGYTF.

The chain links TRBV10-1 to TRBJ1-1; a possible D gene is TRBD1 (5 bases). Trimming removed 2 bases at V and 8 bases at J, with 12 bases between. The CDR3 is 13 amino acids. CDR1 is WNHNN, CDR2 SYGVQD, per germline (reference sequence). CDR3 in DNA: TGCGCCAGCAGTGAGAATGGGGACCCCGAAGCTTTCTTT. It is translated as CASSENGDPEAFF.

The chain uses TRBV19 and TRBJ2-1; 14 bases match TRBD2. Losses at the gene ends were 7 bases for V and 8 bases for J; bases not matched to a gene: 7. Germline V CDR1 and CDR2: LNHDA, SQIVND (reference sequence). The CDR3 sequence is 15 residues long. The CDR3 spells CASTATSGRGYEQFF. CDR3 DNA: TGTGCCAGTACCGCGACTAGCGGGAGGGGCTATGAGCAGTTCTTC.